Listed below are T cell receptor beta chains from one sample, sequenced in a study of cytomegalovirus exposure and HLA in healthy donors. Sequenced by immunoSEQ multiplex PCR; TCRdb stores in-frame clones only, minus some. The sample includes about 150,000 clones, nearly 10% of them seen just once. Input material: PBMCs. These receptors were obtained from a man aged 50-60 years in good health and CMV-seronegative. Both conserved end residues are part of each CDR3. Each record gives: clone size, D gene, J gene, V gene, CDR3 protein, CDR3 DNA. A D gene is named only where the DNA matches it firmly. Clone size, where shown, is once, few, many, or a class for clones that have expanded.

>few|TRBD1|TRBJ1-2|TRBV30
CAWDLAGTGPYSNYGYTF
TGTGCCTGGGACTTAGCCGGGACAGGGCCCTACTCCAACTATGGCTACACCTTC
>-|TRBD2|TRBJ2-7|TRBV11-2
CASSSLAGVNEQYF
TGTGCCAGCAGCTCTCTAGCGGGGGTGAACGAGCAGTACTTC
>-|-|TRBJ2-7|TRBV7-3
CASSRDKSYEQYF
TGTGCCAGCAGCAGGGACAAATCCTACGAGCAGTACTTC
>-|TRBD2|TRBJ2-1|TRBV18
CASSPGGLAGAIYNEQFF
TGTGCCAGCTCACCAGGGGGACTAGCGGGAGCCATTTACAATGAGCAGTTCTTC
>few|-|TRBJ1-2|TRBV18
CASSGGISTTGYTF
TGTGCCAGCTCGGGAGGGATCTCCACTACTGGCTACACCTTC
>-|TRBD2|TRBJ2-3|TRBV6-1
CASRRLAGVGDTQYF
TGTGCCAGCAGGAGACTAGCGGGGGTGGGAGATACGCAGTATTTT
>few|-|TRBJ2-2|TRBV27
CASSYRPVPLNTGELFF
TGTGCCAGCAGTTATCGCCCGGTGCCATTAAACACCGGGGAGCTGTTTTTT
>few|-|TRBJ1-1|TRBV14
CASSQTRVEAFF
TGTGCCAGCAGCCAGACCCGGGTTGAAGCTTTCTTT
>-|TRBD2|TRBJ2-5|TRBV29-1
CSVERGGRETQYF
TGCAGCGTCGAGCGGGGGGGCCGGGAGACCCAGTACTTC
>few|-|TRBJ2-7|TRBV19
CASSTRESYEQYF
TGTGCCAGTAGTACCCGCGAGTCCTACGAGCAGTACTTC
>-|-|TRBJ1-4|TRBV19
CASSILIWAEKLFF
TGTGCCAGTAGTATCTTAATTTGGGCGGAAAAACTGTTTTTT